Each of the 20 T cell receptor beta chains below was sequenced from the same sample in a study of cytomegalovirus exposure and HLA in healthy donors. PCR used 60 Vbeta primers and 13 Jbeta primers. TCRdb's copy holds only in-frame clones and misses some; the assay was immunoSEQ multiplex PCR. This repertoire shows about 100,000 clones, 84% found once; its top ten account for more than 0.95%. The sample taken for sequencing was PBMCs. The receptors originated from a woman under 30 in good health and CMV-seronegative.

The V and J genes are TRBV7-9 and TRBJ2-7; TRBD1 aligns across 8 bases. This CDR3 contains 13 residues. CDR1 is SEHNR and CDR2 is FQNEAQ in the germline V gene (reference sequence). With 4 bases clipped from V and 3 bases from J, the junction kept 2 bases outside the gene matches. The CDR3 here is CASSSGTGYEQYF. CDR3 bases: TGTGCCAGCAGCTCTGGGACAGGCTACGAGCAGTACTTC.

The rearrangement joins TRBV29-1 to TRBJ2-5, with D uncertain. V was shortened by 5 bases and J by 7 bases, with 14 bases between the two germline ends. Per the germline V gene, CDR1 is SQVTM and CDR2 is ANQGSEA. The CDR3 covers 12 residues. CDR3 amino acids: CSVHVMSGTQYF. CDR3 DNA sequence: TGCAGCGTTCACGTTATGTCGGGGACCCAGTACTTC.

The genes are TRBV19 and TRBJ1-2; 12 bases align to TRBD1. This CDR3 has 15 amino acids. CDR1 and CDR2 from the germline V gene are LNHDA and SQIVND (reference sequence). V lost 11 bases to trimming and J lost 1 base; unmatched junction nucleotides: 8. The CDR3 sequence is CACGTGGPVNYGYTF. The CDR3 DNA follows: TGTGCCTGCGGGACAGGGGGCCCCGTTAACTATGGCTACACCTTC.

The V call is TRBV5-1, the J call TRBJ2-5; D is possibly TRBD1 (7 bases). V was shortened by 5 bases and J by 9 bases, with 23 bases between the two germline ends. The length of the CDR3 is 15 residues. Germline lookup yields CDR1 SGHRS and CDR2 YFSETQ. The DNA for the CDR3 is TGCGCCAGCAGACAAAACCAGGGGGGTGGGATCCCCCAGTACTTC. It is translated as CASRQNQGGGIPQYF.

The V gene is TRBV18, the J gene TRBJ2-3, with 8 bases lining up with TRBD1. The CDR3 length is 16 residues. The ends lost 3 bases at V and 1 base at J; junction bases unmatched: 6. Germline assignment: CDR1 KGHSH and CDR2 LQKENI. The CDR3 bases are TGTGCCAGCTCACCCGAGTTGGGACAGGGCACAGATACGCAGTATTTT. Residues: CASSPELGQGTDTQYF.

This clone has a single count. The CDR3 coding sequence is TGTGCCAGCAGCCCGACGCTTGTAGAGGGTACAGATACGCAGTATTTT. Amino acids: CASSPTLVEGTDTQYF. The chain combines TRBV7-3 with TRBJ2-3, with TRBD2 as a possible D gene (5 bases). The CDR3 loop spans 16 amino acids. The V gene's germline CDR1 is SGHTA and CDR2 FQGTGA. Trimming took off 5 bases at V and 3 bases at J, with 18 bases between the two ends.

This chain links TRBV6-5 with TRBJ2-6, with D uncertain. The V end lost 0 bases, the J end lost 2 bases, and 8 bases lay between the germline ends. CDR3 length: 16 amino acids. Germline loops: CDR1 MNHEY, CDR2 SVGAGI. The CDR3, as DNA: TGTGCCAGCAGTTACTCGAAGGCGGCTGGGGCCAACGTCCTGACTTTC. Its protein product is CASSYSKAAGANVLTF.

The rearrangement uses TRBV6-5 and TRBJ1-1; D might be TRBD1 (5 bases). This CDR3 has 12 residues. V gave up 4 bases and J gave up 7 bases, with 10 bases separating them. In germline, CDR1 is MNHEY, CDR2 SVGAGI. The CDR3 protein is CASSWAGGEAFF. The CDR3 nucleotides are TGTGCCAGCAGTTGGGCCGGGGGTGAAGCTTTCTTT.

The rearrangement uses TRBV18 and TRBJ2-5; 8 bases match TRBD1. Germline lookup yields CDR1 KGHSH and CDR2 LQKENI. This CDR3 region has 17 residues. Losses at the gene ends were 4 bases for V and 4 bases for J; bases not matched to a gene: 14. As DNA, the CDR3 is TGTGCCAGCTCACTCGGCATAGACAGGGGCAGCGGAGAGACCCAGTACTTC. Its translation is CASSLGIDRGSGETQYF.

V is TRBV19 and J is TRBJ2-2; TRBD1 matches at 7 bases. V lost 5 bases to trimming and J lost 7 bases; unmatched junction nucleotides: 16. The CDR3 spans 17 residues. CDR1 and CDR2 from the germline V gene are LNHDA and SQIVND (reference sequence). The CDR3 loop is CASSQNRDSWLRGELFF. For the CDR3, the DNA is TGTGCCAGTAGTCAAAACCGGGACAGTTGGTTACGCGGGGAGCTGTTTTTT.

V usage is TRBV13 and J usage is TRBJ1-2, with a tentative D call TRBD1 (5 bases). Germline lookup yields CDR1 PRHDT and CDR2 FYEKMQ (reference sequence). This CDR3 spans 13 amino acids. V was clipped by 5 bases and J by 3 bases, with 10 bases between them. Here the CDR3 reads CASSPRGYYGYTF. CDR3 sequence (DNA): TGTGCCAGCAGCCCTAGGGGTTACTATGGCTACACCTTC.

V usage is TRBV27 and J usage is TRBJ2-3; 8 bases align to TRBD2. The CDR3 spans 16 residues. The V and J ends lost 5 bases and 0 bases, in that order; junction bases with no gene match: 7. Germline V gene sequence: CDR1 MNHEY, CDR2 SMNVEV (reference sequence). The CDR3 nucleotides read TGTGCCAGCAGTACCCGGGGGGGGGCTAGCACAGATACGCAGTATTTT. Amino acids: CASSTRGGASTDTQYF.

Written as DNA, the CDR3 is TGTGCCAGCAGTCGAGACCCCAAGGGGGAGACCCAGTACTTC. Translated: CASSRDPKGETQYF. The chain recombines TRBV6-5 with TRBJ2-5, with a possible D match to TRBD1 (5 bases). Trimming cost V 5 bases and J 5 bases, with 15 bases left between them. The CDR3 is 14 amino acids. Germline V CDR1 and CDR2: MNHEY, SVGAGI.

CDR3 sequence: CASSYYGRRATGELFF. Here the CDR3 DNA reads TGTGCCAGCAGTTACTACGGCCGCAGGGCCACCGGGGAGCTGTTTTTT. The genes are TRBV6-5 and TRBJ2-2; D perhaps matches TRBD1 (5 bases). Trimming took off 1 base at V and 4 bases at J, with 13 bases between the two ends. CDR1 and CDR2 (germline): MNHEY, SVGAGI. This CDR3 has 16 amino acids.

The V call is TRBV30, the J call TRBJ2-3; 15 positions match TRBD2. V dropped 4 bases and J dropped 5; count of bases not matched to a gene: 10. The CDR3 spans 17 residues. From germline, CDR1 is GTSNPN and CDR2 SVGIG (reference sequence). The CDR3: CAWTRRTSGRDRDTQYF. For the CDR3, the DNA is TGTGCCTGGACCAGAAGGACTAGCGGGAGGGATAGAGATACGCAGTATTTT.

In its sample, this clone was seen a few times. The chain joins TRBV11-1 to TRBJ1-1; D remains ambiguous. Germline V CDR1 and CDR2: SGHAT, FQDESV (reference sequence). The CDR3 is made up of 14 amino acids. V lost 5 bases and J lost 0, with 10 bases in between. CDR3 nucleotides: TGTGCCAGCAGCCAGCGGGTAATGAACACTGAAGCTTTCTTT. Its protein is CASSQRVMNTEAFF.

The rearrangement uses TRBV4-1 and TRBJ1-5; tentative D call: TRBD1 (5 bases). The CDR3 runs 17 residues. Germline V lookup: CDR1 MGHRA, CDR2 YSYEKL. Between the trimmed V and J ends, which lost 0 bases and 0 bases, there was a span of 12 bases. CDR3 DNA sequence: TGCGCCAGCAGCCAAGATGCTCCGACAGCTAGCAATCAGCCCCAGCATTTT. This encodes CASSQDAPTASNQPQHF.

The V and J genes are TRBV11-2 and TRBJ2-5, with 9 positions matching TRBD2. The CDR3 length is 15 residues. After removal of 1 base from V and 5 bases from J, the junction contained 5 bases not matched to a gene. Per germline, CDR1 SGHAT and CDR2 FQNNGV. The CDR3 bases are TGTGCCAGCAGCTTAGGTGGGACTAGCTATGAGACCCAGTACTTC. Translation gives CASSLGGTSYETQYF. Full variable domain (outside the CDR3, taken from reference TRBV11-2 and TRBJ2-5): EAGVAQSPRYKIIEKRQSVAFWCNPISGHATLYWYQQILGQGPKLLIQFQNNGVVDDSQLPKDRFSAERLKGVDSTLKIQPAKLEDSAVYLCASSLGGTSYETQYFGPGTRLLVL.

The J gene is TRBJ2-1, the V gene TRBV2; TRBD2 matches at 8 bases. V shed 2 bases, J shed 4 bases, and the junction held 10 bases outside the gene matches. This CDR3 has 17 residues. Germline loops: CDR1 SNHLY, CDR2 FYNNEI. In nucleotides, the CDR3 is TGTGCCAGCAGTGAATCTGTGACTAGCGTCTCGTACAATGAGCAGTTCTTC. Its translation: CASSESVTSVSYNEQFF.

The chain couples TRBV28 to TRBJ2-7; 7 bases are shared with TRBD2. V was clipped by 9 bases and J by 7 bases; unmatched bases: 15. The CDR3 has 14 residues. The germline CDR1 and CDR2 sequences are MDHEN and SYDVKM. The CDR3 reads CASDHGGLSGEQYF. In DNA, the CDR3 is TGTGCCAGTGACCACGGGGGGTTGTCGGGGGAGCAGTACTTC.